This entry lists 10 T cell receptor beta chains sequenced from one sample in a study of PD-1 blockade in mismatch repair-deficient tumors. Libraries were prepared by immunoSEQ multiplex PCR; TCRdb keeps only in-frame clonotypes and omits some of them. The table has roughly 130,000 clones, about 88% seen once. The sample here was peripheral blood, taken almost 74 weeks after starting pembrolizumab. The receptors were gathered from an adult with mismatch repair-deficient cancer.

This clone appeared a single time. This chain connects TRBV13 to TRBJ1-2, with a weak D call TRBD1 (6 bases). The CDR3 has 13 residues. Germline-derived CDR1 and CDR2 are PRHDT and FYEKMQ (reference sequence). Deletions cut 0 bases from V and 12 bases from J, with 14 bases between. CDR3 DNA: TGTGCCAGCAGCTTAGGAGGGGGAACCTCGAACACCTTC. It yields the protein CASSLGGGTSNTF.

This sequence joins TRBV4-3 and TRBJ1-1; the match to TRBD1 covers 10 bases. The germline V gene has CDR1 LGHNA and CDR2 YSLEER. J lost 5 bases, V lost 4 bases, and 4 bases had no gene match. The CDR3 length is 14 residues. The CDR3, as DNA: TGCGCCAGCAGCCCGACAGGGGGCCGGACTGAAGCTTTCTTT. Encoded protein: CASSPTGGRTEAFF.

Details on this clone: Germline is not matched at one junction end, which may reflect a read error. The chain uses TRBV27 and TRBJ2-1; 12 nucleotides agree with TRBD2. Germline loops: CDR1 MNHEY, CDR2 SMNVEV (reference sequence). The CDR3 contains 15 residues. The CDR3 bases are TGTGCCAGCAGTGTATCAGGGACTAGCGGGAATGAGCAGTTCTTC. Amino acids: CASSVSGTSGNEQFF.

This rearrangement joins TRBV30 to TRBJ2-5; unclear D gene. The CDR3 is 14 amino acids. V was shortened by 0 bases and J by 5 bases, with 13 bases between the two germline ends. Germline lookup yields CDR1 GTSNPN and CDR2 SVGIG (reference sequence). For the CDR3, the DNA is TGTGCCTGGAGTGTACGATTAGGACGCGAGACCCAGTACTTC. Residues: CAWSVRLGRETQYF.

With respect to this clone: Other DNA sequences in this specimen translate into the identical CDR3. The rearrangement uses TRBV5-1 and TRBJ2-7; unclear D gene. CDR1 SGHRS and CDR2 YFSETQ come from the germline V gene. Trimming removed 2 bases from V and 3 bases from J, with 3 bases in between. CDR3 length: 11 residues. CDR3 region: CASSLGYEQYF. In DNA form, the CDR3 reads TGCGCCAGCAGCTTAGGCTACGAGCAGTACTTC. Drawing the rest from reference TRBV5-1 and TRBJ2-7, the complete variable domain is KAGVTQTPRYLIKTRGQQVTLSCSPISGHRSVSWYQQTPGQGLQFLFEYFSETQRNKGNFPGRFSGRQFSNSRSEMNVSTLELGDSALYLCASSLGYEQYFGPGTRLTVT.

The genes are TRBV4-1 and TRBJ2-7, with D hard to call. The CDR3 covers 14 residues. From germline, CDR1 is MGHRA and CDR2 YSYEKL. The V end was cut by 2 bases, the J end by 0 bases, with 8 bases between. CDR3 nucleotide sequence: TGCGCCAGCAGCCAAACAAGGGCCTCCTACGAGCAGTACTTC. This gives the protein CASSQTRASYEQYF.

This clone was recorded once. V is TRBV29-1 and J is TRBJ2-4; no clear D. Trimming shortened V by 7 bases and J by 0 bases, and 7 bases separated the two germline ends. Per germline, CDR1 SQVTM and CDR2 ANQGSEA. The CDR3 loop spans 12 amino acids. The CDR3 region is CSGRVAKNIQYF. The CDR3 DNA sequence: TGCAGCGGTAGAGTAGCCAAAAACATTCAGTACTTC.

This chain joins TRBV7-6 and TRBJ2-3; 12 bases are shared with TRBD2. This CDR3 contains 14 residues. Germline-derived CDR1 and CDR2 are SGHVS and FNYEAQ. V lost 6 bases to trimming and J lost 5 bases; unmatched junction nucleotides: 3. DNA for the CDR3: TGTGCCAGCAGATCGGGACTAGCGGGAGATACGCAGTATTTT. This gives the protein CASRSGLAGDTQYF.

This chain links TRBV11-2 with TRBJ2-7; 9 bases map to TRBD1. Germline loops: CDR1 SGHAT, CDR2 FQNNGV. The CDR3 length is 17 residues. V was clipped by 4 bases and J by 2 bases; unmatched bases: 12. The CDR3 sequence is CASSSVQGANKPYEQYF. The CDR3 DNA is TGTGCCAGCAGCTCGGTACAGGGGGCAAATAAGCCCTACGAGCAGTACTTC.

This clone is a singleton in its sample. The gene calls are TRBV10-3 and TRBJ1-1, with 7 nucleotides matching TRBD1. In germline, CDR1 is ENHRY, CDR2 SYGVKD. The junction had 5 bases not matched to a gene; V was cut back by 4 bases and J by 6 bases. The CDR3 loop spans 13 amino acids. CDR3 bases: TGTGCCATCAGTGGAACCCAGGGGGCTGAAGCTTTCTTT. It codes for CAISGTQGAEAFF.